The 17 T cell receptor beta chains given below trace back to one sample, sequenced in a study of T cell changes during pregnancy in multiple sclerosis. Clones were sequenced by immunoSEQ multiplex PCR, and TCRdb holds only the in-frame ones, with some missing. The repertoire holds about 38,000 clones, with 88% as singletons. Source: CD8+ T cells from peripheral blood mononuclear cells, taken in the third trimester of pregnancy. The receptors here all came from a female donor with multiple sclerosis, enrolled in a pregnancy study.

This clone was recorded once. The chain uses TRBV11-2 and TRBJ2-7; D possibly corresponds to TRBD1 (6 bases). Trimming shortened V by 2 bases and J by 3 bases, and 8 bases separated the two germline ends. This CDR3 comprises 13 residues. Germline V CDR1 and CDR2: SGHAT, FQNNGV. The CDR3, as DNA: TGTGCCAGCAGCTTACAGGGGATCTACGAGCAGTACTTC. Residues: CASSLQGIYEQYF.

The chain links TRBV2 to TRBJ1-6; D not resolved. V lost 0 bases and J lost 0, with 6 bases in between. The CDR3 consists of 16 residues. Per the germline V gene, CDR1 is SNHLY and CDR2 is FYNNEI. DNA for the CDR3: TGTGCCAGCAGTGAAGCCGGGAGCTCCTATAATTCACCCCTCCACTTT. This codes for CASSEAGSSYNSPLHF.

V usage is TRBV27 and J usage is TRBJ2-3; possibly TRBD1 for D (6 bases). From germline, CDR1 is MNHEY and CDR2 SMNVEV (reference sequence). The V end was cut by 5 bases, the J end by 2 bases, with 14 bases between. This CDR3 region has 15 residues. The CDR3: CASSPLGTNTDTQYF. The CDR3 DNA sequence: TGTGCCAGCAGTCCCCTCGGGACAAACACAGATACGCAGTATTTT.

The chain is built from TRBV2 and TRBJ1-1; D gene ambiguous. Germline V gene data show CDR1 as SNHLY and CDR2 as FYNNEI. The CDR3 sequence is 12 residues long. V lost 7 bases, J lost 5 bases, and 11 bases lay in between. The CDR3 region has the DNA TGTGCCAGCATAATCTGGAGGACTGAAGCTTTCTTT. Encoded protein: CASIIWRTEAFF.

The V and J genes are TRBV2 and TRBJ2-2; D may be TRBD2 (5 bases). CDR3 length: 11 residues. With 6 bases removed from V and 14 bases from J, the gap between germline ends came to 13 bases. Per the germline V gene, CDR1 is SNHLY and CDR2 is FYNNEI. The CDR3 sequence: CASRWTEGLFF. The CDR3 DNA is TGTGCCAGCAGATGGACCGAGGGACTGTTTTTT.

The V and J genes are TRBV11-1 and TRBJ2-1, with a possible D match to TRBD1 (6 bases). Trimming left V 6 bases short and J 15 bases short, with 21 bases between. The CDR3 covers 13 residues. Germline V CDR1 and CDR2: SGHAT, FQDESV (reference sequence). Here the CDR3 reads CASSSSNRAGPFF. CDR3 DNA: TGTGCCAGCAGTTCGAGTAACAGGGCAGGGCCGTTCTTC.

V and J are TRBV6-5 and TRBJ1-1; tentative D call: TRBD1 (5 bases). CDR1 MNHEY and CDR2 SVGAGI come from the germline V gene. The CDR3 has 12 residues. V shed 8 bases and J shed 10 bases, with 17 bases lying between them. The CDR3, as DNA: TGTGCCAGCTATCCCGGCGGGGGAGTAGCTTTCTTT. Translating gives CASYPGGGVAFF.

V and J are TRBV7-9 and TRBJ2-1; D is perhaps TRBD2 (6 bases). V lost 1 base and J 6 bases, leaving 19 bases between the germline ends. The CDR3 totals 17 residues. Germline V CDR1 and CDR2: SEHNR, FQNEAQ (reference sequence). The CDR3 bases are TGTGCCAGCAGCTTAGTGGGGGGTTATAGCTCGGTCAATGAGCAGTTCTTC. It is translated as CASSLVGGYSSVNEQFF.

V and J are TRBV7-9 and TRBJ1-2; 7 bases match TRBD1. The germline CDR1 and CDR2 sequences are SEHNR and FQNEAQ (reference sequence). The CDR3 has 13 amino acids. V gave up 5 bases and J gave up 5 bases; unmatched junction bases: 5. The DNA of the CDR3 is TGTGCCAGCAGCGAACAGGGGAGATATGGCTACACCTTC. Protein product: CASSEQGRYGYTF.

The chain couples TRBV10-3 to TRBJ2-3, with D unresolved. Germline CDR1 and CDR2: ENHRY and SYGVKD. The CDR3 spans 14 residues. V lost 6 bases and J 2 bases, leaving 12 bases between the germline ends. The CDR3 DNA reads as TGTGCCATCAGAAGACTCGTCGACACAGATACGCAGTATTTT. It yields the protein CAIRRLVDTDTQYF.

The chain has TRBV28 and TRBJ2-7, with TRBD1 matching 9 bases. After removal of 7 bases from V and 1 base from J, the junction contained 5 bases not matched to a gene. Germline CDR1 and CDR2: MDHEN and SYDVKM. The CDR3 runs to 14 residues. The CDR3 DNA reads as TGTGCCAGCACCGAGACAGGGGGATCCTACGAGCAGTACTTC. It encodes CASTETGGSYEQYF.

This clone was picked up a small number of times. This chain connects TRBV30 to TRBJ1-1; D not certain. Germline CDR1 reads GTSNPN; CDR2 reads SVGIG (reference sequence). The CDR3 has 12 residues. V gave up 4 bases and J gave up 9 bases, with 15 bases separating them. CDR3 DNA: TGTGCCTGGACGAGGTTCCGGGATCAAGCTTTCTTT. Its protein product is CAWTRFRDQAFF.

The chain is built from TRBV9 and TRBJ1-2; 7 bases map to TRBD1. V lost 3 bases, J lost 0 bases, and 5 bases stayed unmatched. Germline loops: CDR1 SGDLS, CDR2 YYNGEE. The CDR3 loop spans 15 amino acids. The CDR3 coding sequence is TGTGCCAGCAGCGATGGGGACAGCCCTAACTATGGCTACACCTTC. Its protein product is CASSDGDSPNYGYTF.

This rearrangement joins TRBV6-5 to TRBJ1-1; the match to TRBD1 covers 7 bases. The CDR3 consists of 16 residues. CDR1 and CDR2 (germline): MNHEY, SVGAGI. The V segment lost 0 bases and the J segment 5 bases; nucleotides outside the gene matches: 9. CDR3 sequence reads: CASSYSVGGGLTEAFF. CDR3 coding DNA: TGTGCCAGCAGTTACTCGGTAGGGGGCGGATTGACTGAAGCTTTCTTT.

This rearrangement joins TRBV6-5 to TRBJ2-7, with D maybe TRBD2 (5 bases). From germline, CDR1 is MNHEY and CDR2 SVGAGI. Trimming removed 2 bases from V and 7 bases from J, with 12 bases in between. This CDR3 is built from 13 residues. The CDR3: CASSYLEDGEQYF. In nucleotides, the CDR3 is TGTGCCAGCAGTTACCTGGAGGACGGAGAGCAGTACTTC.

This chain uses TRBV7-2 with TRBJ2-5; 7 bases are shared with TRBD2. Trimming at V came to 3 bases and at J to 2 bases, leaving 3 bases not matched to a gene. Germline V lookup: CDR1 SGHTA, CDR2 FQGNSA. This CDR3 has 14 amino acids. This chain's CDR3 is CASSLTGGQETQYF. DNA of the CDR3: TGTGCCAGCAGCTTGACGGGGGGTCAAGAGACCCAGTACTTC.

The chain is built from TRBV28 and TRBJ1-5; a possible D gene is TRBD1 (6 bases). The CDR3 runs to 13 residues. V was clipped by 10 bases and J by 4 bases, with 14 bases between them. Looked up from germline, CDR1 is MDHEN and CDR2 is SYDVKM. Here the CDR3 reads CATEQGLNQPQHF. In nucleotides, the CDR3 is TGTGCCACCGAGCAGGGGCTTAATCAGCCCCAGCATTTT.